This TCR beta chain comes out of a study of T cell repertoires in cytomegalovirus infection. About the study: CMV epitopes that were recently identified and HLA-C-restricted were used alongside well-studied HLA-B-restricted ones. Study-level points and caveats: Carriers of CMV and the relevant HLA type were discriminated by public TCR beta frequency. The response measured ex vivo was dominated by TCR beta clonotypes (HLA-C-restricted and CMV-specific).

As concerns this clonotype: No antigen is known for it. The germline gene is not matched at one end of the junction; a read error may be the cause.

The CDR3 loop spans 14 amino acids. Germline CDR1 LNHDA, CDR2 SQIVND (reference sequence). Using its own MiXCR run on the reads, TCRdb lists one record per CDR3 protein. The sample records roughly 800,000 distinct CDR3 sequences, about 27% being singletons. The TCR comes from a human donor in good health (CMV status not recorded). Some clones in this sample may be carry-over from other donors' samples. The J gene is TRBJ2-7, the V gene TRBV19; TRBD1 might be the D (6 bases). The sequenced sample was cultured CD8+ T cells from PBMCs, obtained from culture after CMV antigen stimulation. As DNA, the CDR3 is TGTGCCAGTAGTGTAGACAGGTTCTCCTACGAGCAGTACTTC. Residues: CASSVDRFSYEQYF.